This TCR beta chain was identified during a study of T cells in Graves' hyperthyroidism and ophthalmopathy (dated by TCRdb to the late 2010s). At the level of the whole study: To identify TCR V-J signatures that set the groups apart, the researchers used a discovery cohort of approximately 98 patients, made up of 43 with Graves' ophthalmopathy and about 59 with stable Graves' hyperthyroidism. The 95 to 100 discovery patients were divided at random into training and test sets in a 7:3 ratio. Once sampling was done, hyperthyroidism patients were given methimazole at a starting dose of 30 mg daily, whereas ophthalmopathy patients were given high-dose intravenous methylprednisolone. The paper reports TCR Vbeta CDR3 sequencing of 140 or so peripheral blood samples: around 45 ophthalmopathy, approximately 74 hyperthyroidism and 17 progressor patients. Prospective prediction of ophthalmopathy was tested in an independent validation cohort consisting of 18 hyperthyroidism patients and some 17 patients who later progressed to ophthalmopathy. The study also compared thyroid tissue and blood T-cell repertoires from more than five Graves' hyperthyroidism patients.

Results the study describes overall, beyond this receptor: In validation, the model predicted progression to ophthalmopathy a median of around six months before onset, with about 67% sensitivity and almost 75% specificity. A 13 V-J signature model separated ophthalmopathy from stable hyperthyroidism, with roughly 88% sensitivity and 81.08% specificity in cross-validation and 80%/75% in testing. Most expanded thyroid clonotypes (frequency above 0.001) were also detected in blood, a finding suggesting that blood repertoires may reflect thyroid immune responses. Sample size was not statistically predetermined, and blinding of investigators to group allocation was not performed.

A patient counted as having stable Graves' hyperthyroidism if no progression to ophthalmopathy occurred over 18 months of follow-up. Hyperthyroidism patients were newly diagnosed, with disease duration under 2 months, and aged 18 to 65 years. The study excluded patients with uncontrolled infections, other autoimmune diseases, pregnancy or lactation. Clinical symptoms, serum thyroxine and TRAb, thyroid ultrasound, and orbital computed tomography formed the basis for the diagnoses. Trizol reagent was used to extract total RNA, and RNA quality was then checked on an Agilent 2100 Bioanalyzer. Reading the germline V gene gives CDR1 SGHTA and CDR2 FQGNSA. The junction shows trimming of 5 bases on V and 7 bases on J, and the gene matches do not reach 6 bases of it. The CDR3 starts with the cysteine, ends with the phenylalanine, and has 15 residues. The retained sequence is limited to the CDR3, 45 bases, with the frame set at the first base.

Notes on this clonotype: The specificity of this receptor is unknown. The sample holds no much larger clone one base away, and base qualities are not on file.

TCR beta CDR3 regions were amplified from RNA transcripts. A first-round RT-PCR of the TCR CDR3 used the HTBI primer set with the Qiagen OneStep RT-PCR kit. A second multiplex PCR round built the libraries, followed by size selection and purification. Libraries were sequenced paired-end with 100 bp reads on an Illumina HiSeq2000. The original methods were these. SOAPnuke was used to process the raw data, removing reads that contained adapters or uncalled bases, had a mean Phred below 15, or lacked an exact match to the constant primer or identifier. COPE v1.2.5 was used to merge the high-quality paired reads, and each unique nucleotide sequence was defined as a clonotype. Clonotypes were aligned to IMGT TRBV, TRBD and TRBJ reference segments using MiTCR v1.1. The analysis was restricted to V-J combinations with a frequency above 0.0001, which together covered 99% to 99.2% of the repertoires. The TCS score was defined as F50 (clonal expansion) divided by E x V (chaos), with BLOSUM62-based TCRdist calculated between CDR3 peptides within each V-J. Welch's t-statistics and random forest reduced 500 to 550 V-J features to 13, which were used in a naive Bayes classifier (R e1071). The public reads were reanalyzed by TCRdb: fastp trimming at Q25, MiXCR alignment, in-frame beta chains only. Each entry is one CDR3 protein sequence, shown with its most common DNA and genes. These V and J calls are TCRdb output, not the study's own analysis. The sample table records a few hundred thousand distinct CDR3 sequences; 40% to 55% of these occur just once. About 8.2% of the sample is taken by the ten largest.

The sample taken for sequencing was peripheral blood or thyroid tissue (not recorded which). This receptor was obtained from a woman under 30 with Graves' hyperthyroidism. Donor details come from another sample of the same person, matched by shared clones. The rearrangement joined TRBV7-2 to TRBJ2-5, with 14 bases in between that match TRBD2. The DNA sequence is TGTGCCAGCAGCGACGGACTAGCGGGAGGAGGGACCCAGTACTTC. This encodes CASSDGLAGGGTQYF.